This TCR beta chain is drawn from a study of glioma-infiltrating T cells after dendritic cell vaccination. Study details: Samples are from glioblastoma patients in Phase I and II dendritic cell vaccine trials.

V was trimmed by 0 bases and J by 6 bases, leaving 7 bases between them. This CDR3 is built from 13 residues. Germline V gene sequence: CDR1 SGDLS, CDR2 YYNGEE. Study-level findings and limits: The cohort had few patients with full blood and tumor sets.

A note on this clone: Its antigen is not known.

PBMC sampling occurred before vaccination, two weeks after the third dose, and at progression. TCRB CDR3 was amplified from 2 ug genomic DNA or less. The assay was immunoSEQ multiplex PCR, and TCRdb's table has in-frame clones only and misses some. This sample yields tens of thousands of clones, of which approximately 85% are seen a single time; 9.2% belongs to the top ten. The sequence was obtained from a human donor with glioblastoma. The sample was blood, taken before dendritic cell vaccination. V and J are TRBV9 and TRBJ1-3, with D perhaps matching TRBD1 (5 bases). The CDR3 DNA reads as TGTGCCAGCAGCGTAGAGGGGATAAACACCATATATTTT. The encoded protein is CASSVEGINTIYF.